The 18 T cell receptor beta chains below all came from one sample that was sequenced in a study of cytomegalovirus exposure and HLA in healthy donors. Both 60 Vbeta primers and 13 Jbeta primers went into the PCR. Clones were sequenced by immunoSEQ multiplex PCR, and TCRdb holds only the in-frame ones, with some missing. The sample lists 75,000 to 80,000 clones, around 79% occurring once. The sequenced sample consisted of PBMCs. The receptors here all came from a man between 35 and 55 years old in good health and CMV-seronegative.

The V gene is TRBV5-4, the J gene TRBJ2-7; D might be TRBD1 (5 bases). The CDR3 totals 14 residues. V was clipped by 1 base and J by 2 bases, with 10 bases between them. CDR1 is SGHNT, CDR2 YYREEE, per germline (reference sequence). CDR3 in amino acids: CASSLYQGTYEQYF. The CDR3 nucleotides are TGTGCCAGCAGCTTGTATCAGGGAACCTACGAGCAGTACTTC.

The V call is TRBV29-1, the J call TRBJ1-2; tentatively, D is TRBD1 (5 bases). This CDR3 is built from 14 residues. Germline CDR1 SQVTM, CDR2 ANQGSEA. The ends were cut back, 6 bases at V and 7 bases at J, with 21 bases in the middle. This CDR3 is CSVYGHSSRVGYTF. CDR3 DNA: TGCAGCGTATACGGACATTCAAGCCGTGTTGGCTACACCTTC.

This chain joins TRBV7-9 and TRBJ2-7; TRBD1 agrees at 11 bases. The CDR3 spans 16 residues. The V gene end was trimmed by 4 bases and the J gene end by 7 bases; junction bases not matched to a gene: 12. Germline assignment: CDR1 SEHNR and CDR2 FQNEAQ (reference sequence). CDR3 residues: CASSSSTGTGGREQYF. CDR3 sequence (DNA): TGTGCCAGCAGCTCGAGCACCGGGACAGGGGGGCGTGAGCAGTACTTC.

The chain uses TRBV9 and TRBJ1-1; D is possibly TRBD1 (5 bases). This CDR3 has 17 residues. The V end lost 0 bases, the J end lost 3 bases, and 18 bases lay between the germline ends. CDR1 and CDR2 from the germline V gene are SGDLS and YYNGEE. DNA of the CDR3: TGTGCCAGCAGCGTAGCTCCGGGGGGAGGAACCTACACTGAAGCTTTCTTT. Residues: CASSVAPGGGTYTEAFF.

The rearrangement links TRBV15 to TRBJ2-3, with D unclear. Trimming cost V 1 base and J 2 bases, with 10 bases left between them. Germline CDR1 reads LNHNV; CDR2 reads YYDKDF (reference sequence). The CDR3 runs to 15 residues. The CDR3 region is CATSRGGGVTDTQYF. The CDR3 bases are TGTGCCACCAGCAGAGGAGGTGGTGTCACAGATACGCAGTATTTT.

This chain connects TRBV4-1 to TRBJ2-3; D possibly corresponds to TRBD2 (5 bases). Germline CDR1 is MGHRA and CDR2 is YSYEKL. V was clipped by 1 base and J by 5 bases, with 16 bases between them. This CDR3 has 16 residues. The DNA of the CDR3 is TGCGCCAGCAGCCAAGCGAGCGGAGAAACGGTAGATACGCAGTATTTT. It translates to CASSQASGETVDTQYF.

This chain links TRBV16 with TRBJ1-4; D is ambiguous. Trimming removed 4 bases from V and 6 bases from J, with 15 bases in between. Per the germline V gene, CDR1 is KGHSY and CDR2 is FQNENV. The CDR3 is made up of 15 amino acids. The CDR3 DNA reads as TGTGCCAGCAGCCCCCCAGAGGGTTGGGATGAAAAACTGTTTTTT. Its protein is CASSPPEGWDEKLFF.

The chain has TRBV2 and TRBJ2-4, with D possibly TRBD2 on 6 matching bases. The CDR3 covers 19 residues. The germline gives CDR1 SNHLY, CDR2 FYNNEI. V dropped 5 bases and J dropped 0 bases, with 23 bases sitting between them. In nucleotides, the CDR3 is TGTGCCAGCAGTTACATTCGAGGGGCGGGAACCCTAGCCAAAAACATTCAGTACTTC. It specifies CASSYIRGAGTLAKNIQYF.

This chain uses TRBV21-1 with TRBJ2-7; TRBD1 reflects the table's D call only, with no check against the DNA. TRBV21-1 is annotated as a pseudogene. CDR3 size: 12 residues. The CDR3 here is CASYRGLYEQYF. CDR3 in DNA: TGTGCCAGCTACAGGGGGCTTTACGAGCAGTACTTC.

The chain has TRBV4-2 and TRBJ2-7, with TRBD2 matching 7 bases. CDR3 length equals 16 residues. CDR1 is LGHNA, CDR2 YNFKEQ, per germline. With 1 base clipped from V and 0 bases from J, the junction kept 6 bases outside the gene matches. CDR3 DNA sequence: TGTGCCAGCAGCCAAGGTACAGCGGGGTACTCCTACGAGCAGTACTTC. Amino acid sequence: CASSQGTAGYSYEQYF.

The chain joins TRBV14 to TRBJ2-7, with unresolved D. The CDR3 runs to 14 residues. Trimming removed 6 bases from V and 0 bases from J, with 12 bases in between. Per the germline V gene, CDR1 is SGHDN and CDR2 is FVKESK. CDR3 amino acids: CASRPRGSSYEQYF. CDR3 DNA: TGTGCCAGCAGACCCCGAGGCAGCTCCTACGAGCAGTACTTC.

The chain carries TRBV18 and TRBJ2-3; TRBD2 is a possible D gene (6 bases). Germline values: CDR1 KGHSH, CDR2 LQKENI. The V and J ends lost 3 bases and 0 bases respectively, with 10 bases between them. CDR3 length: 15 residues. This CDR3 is CASSPLASSTDTQYF. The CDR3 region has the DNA TGTGCCAGCTCACCTCTAGCGAGTAGCACAGATACGCAGTATTTT.

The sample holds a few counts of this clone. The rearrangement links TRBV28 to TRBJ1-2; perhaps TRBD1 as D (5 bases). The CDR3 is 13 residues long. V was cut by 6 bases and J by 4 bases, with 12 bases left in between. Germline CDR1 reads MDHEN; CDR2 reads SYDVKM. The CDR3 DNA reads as TGTGCCAGCAGCGCGGACATACGCTATGGCTACACCTTC. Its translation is CASSADIRYGYTF.

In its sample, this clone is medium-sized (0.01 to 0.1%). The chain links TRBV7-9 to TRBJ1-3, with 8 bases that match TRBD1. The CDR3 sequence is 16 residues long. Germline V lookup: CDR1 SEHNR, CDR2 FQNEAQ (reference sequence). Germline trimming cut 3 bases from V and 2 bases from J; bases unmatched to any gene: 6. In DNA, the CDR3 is TGTGCCAGCAGCTTGGTCCAGACAGGGGCTGGAAACACCATATATTTT. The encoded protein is CASSLVQTGAGNTIYF.

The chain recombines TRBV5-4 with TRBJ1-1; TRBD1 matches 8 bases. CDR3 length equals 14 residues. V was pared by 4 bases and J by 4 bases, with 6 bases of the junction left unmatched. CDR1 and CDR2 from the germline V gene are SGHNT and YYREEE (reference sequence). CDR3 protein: CASSGDRLFTEAFF. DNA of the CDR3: TGTGCCAGCAGCGGGGACAGGCTCTTCACTGAAGCTTTCTTT.

Written as DNA, the CDR3 is TGCAGCGTAAGGGGGATTAACACAGATACGCAGTATTTT. Translated: CSVRGINTDTQYF. The V call is TRBV29-1, the J call TRBJ2-3; D is possibly TRBD1 (6 bases). The V gene's germline CDR1 is SQVTM and CDR2 ANQGSEA. The V end was cut by 6 bases, the J end by 2 bases, with 12 bases between. The CDR3 sequence is 13 residues long.

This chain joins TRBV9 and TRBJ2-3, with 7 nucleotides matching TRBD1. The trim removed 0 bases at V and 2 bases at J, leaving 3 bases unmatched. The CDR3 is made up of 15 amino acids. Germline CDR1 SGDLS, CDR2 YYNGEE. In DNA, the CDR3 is TGTGCCAGCAGCGTAGTAGGGACAGCCACAGATACGCAGTATTTT. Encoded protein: CASSVVGTATDTQYF.

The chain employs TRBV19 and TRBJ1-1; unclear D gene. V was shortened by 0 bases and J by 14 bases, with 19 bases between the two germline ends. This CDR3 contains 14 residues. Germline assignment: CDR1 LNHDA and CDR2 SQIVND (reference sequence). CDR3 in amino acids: CASSIDPERWVLFF. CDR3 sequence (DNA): TGTGCCAGTAGTATAGATCCCGAGAGGTGGGTTTTGTTCTTT. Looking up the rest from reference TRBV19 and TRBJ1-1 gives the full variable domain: DGGITQSPKYLFRKEGQNVTLSCEQNLNHDAMYWYRQDPGQGLRLIYYSQIVNDFQKGDIAEGYSVSREKKESFPLTVTSAQKNPTAFYLCASSIDPERWVLFFGQGTRLTVV.